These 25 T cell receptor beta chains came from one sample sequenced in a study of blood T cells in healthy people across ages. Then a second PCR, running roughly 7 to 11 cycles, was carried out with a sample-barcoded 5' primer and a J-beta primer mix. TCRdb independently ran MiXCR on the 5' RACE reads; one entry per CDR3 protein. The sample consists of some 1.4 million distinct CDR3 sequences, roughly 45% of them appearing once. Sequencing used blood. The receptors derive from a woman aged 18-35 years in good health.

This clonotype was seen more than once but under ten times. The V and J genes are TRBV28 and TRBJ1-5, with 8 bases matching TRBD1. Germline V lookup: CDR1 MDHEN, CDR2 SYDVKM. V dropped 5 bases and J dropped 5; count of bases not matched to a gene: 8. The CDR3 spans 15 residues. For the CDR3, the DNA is TGTGCCAGCAGTCCCCACGACAGGGGCGATCAGCCCCAGCATTTT. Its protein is CASSPHDRGDQPQHF.

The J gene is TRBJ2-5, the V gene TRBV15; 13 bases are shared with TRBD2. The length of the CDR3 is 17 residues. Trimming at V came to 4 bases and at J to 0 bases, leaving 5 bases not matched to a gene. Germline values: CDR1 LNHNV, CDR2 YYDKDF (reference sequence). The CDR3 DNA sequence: TGTGCCACCAGCACGGGACTAGCGGGACCGAACCAAGAGACCCAGTACTTC. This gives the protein CATSTGLAGPNQETQYF.

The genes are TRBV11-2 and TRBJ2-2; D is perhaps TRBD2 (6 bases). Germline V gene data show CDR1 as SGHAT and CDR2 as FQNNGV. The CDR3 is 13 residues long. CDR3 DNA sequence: TGTGTCGGGCGGGACTCTTACACCGGGGAGCTGTTTTTT. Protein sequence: CVGRDSYTGELFF. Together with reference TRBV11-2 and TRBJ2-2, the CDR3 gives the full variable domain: EAGVAQSPRYKIIEKRQSVAFWCNPISGHATLYWYQQILGQGPKLLIQFQNNGVVDDSQLPKDRFSAERLKGVDSTLKIQPAKLEDSAVYLCVGRDSYTGELFFGEGSRLTVL.

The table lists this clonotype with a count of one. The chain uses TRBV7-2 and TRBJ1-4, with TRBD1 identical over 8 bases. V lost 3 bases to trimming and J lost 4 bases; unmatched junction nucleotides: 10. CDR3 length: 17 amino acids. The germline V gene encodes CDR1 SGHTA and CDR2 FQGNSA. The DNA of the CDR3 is TGTGCCAGCAGCTTGGGAGCAGGGGGCTTTAATAATGAAAAACTGTTTTTT. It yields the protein CASSLGAGGFNNEKLFF.

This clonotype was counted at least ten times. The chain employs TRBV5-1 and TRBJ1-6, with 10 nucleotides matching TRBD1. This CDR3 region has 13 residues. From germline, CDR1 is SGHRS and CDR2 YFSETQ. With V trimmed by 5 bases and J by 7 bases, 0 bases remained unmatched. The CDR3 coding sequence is TGCGCCAGCAGGGGACAGGGGAATTCACCCCTCCACTTT. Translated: CASRGQGNSPLHF.

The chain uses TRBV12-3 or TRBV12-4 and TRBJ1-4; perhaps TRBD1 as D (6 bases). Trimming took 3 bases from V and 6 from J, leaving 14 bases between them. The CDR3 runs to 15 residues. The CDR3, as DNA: TGTGCCAGCAGTTTTCTCAGGGGCGCGGATGAAAAACTGTTTTTT. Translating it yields CASSFLRGADEKLFF.

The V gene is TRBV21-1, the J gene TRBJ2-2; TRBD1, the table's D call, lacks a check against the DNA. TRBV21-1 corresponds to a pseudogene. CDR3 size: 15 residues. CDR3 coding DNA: TGTGCCAGCAGCACTCGGGACGGACACACCGGGGAGCTGTTTTTT. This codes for CASSTRDGHTGELFF.

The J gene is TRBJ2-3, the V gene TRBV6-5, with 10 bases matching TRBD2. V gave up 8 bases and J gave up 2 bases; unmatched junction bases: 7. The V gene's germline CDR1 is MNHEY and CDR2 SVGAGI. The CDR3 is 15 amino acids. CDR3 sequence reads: CASRHSGRTTDTQYF. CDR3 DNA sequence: TGTGCCAGCCGTCATAGCGGGAGGACCACAGATACGCAGTATTTT.

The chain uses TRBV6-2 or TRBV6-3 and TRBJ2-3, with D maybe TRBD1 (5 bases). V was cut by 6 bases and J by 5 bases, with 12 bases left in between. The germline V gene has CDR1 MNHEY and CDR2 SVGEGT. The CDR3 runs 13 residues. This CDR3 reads CASRPQGLDTQYF. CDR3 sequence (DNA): TGTGCCAGCAGACCCCAGGGTCTAGATACGCAGTATTTT.

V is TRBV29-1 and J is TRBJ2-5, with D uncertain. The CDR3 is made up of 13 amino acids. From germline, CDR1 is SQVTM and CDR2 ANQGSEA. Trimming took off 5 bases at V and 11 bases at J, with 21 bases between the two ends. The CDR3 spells CSVHWVVNNEQYF. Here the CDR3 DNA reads TGCAGCGTTCATTGGGTAGTCAACAATGAGCAGTACTTC. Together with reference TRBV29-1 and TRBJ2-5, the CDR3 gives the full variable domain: SAVISQKPSRDICQRGTSLTIQCQVDSQVTMMFWYRQQPGQSLTLIATANQGSEATYESGFVIDKFPISRPNLTFSTLTVSNMSPEDSSIYLCSVHWVVNNEQYFGPGTRLLVL.

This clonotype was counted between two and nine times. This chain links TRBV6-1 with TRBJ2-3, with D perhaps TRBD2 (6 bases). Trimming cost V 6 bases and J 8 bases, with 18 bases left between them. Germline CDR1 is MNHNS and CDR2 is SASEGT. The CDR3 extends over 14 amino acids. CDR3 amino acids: CASREGLARGTQYF. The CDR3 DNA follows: TGTGCCAGCAGGGAGGGACTGGCGCGAGGTACGCAGTATTTT.

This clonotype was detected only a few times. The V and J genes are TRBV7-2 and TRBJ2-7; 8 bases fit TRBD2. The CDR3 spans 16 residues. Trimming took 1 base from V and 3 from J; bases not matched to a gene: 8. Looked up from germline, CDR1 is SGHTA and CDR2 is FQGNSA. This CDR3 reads CASSLGGVAGLYEQYF. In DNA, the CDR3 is TGTGCCAGCAGCTTAGGGGGGGTAGCGGGGCTCTACGAGCAGTACTTC. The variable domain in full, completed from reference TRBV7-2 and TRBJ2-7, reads GAGVSQSPSNKVTEKGKDVELRCDPISGHTALYWYRQSLGQGLEFLIYFQGNSAPDKSGLPSDRFSAERTGGSVSTLTIQRTQQEDSAVYLCASSLGGVAGLYEQYFGPGTRLTVT.

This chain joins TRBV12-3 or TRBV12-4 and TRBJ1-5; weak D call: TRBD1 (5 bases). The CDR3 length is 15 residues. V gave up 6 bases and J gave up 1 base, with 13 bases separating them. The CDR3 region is CASRVGGGSNQPQHF. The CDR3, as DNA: TGTGCCAGCAGAGTTGGGGGGGGGAGCAATCAGCCCCAGCATTTT.

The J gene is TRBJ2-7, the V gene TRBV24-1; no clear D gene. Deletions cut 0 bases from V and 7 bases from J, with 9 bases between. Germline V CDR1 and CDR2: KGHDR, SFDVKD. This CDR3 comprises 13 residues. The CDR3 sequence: CATSDLKAEEQYF. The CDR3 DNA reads TGTGCCACCAGTGATTTGAAGGCAGAAGAGCAGTACTTC.

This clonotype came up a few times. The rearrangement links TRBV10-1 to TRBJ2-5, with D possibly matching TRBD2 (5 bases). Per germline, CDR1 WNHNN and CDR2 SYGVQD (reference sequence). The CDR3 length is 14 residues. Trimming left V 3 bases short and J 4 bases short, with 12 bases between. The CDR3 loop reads CASSDEESGETQYF. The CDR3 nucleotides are TGCGCCAGCAGTGATGAGGAGAGCGGAGAGACCCAGTACTTC.

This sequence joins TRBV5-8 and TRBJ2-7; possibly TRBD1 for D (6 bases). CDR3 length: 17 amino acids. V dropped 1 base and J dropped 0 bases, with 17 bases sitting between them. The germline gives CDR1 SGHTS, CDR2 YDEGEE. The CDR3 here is CASSLLDWTESSYEQYF. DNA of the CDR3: TGTGCCAGCAGCTTGCTGGACTGGACAGAGAGCTCCTACGAGCAGTACTTC.

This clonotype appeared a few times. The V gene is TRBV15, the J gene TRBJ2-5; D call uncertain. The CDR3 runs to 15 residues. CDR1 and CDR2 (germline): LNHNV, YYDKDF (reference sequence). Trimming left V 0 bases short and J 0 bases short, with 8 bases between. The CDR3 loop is CATSRDITYQETQYF. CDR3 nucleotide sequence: TGTGCCACCAGCAGAGATATTACGTACCAAGAGACCCAGTACTTC. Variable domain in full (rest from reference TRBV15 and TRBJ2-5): DAMVIQNPRYQVTQFGKPVTLSCSQTLNHNVMYWYQQKSSQAPKLLFHYYDKDFNNEADTPDNFQSRRPNTSFCFLDIRSPGLGDTAMYLCATSRDITYQETQYFGPGTRLLVL.

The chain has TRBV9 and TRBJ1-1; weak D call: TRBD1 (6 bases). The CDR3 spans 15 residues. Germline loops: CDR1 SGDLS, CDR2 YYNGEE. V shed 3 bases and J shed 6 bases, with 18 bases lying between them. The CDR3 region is CASSAPGTGYSEAFF. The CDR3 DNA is TGTGCCAGCAGCGCTCCCGGTACAGGGTACTCTGAAGCTTTCTTT.

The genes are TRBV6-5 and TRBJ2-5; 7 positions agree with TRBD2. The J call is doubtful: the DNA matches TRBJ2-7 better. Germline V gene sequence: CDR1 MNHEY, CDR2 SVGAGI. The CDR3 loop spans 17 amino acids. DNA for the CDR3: TGTGCCAGCAGTTTACTCCAGCTAGAGGGAGGGCCGGGCGAGCAGTACTTC. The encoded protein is CASSLLQLEGGPGEQYF.

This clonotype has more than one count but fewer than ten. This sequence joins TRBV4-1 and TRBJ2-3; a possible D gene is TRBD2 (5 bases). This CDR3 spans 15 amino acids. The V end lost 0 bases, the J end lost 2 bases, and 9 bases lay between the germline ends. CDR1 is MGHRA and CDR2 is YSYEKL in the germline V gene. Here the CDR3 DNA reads TGCGCCAGCAGCCAAGAACCTAGCCCCACAGATACGCAGTATTTT. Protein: CASSQEPSPTDTQYF.

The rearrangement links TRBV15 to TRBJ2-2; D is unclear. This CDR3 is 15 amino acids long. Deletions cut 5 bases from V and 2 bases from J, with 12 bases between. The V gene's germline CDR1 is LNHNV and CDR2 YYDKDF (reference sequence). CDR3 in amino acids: CATSRRLGNTGELFF. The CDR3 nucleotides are TGTGCCACCAGCCGCCGGCTGGGCAACACCGGGGAGCTGTTTTTT.

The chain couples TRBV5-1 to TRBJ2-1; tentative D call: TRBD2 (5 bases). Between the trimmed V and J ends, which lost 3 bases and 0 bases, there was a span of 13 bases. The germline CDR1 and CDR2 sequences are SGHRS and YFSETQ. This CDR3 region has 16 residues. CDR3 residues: CASSYQTGSSYNEQFF. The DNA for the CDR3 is TGCGCCAGCAGCTATCAGACGGGGAGCTCCTACAATGAGCAGTTCTTC.

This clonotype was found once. This CDR3 is CASSDSSGLAGDATDTQYF. In DNA, the CDR3 is TGTGCCAGCAGTGACAGCTCGGGACTAGCGGGAGATGCAACAGATACGCAGTATTTT. The V and J genes are TRBV6-1 and TRBJ2-3, with 14 bases that match TRBD2. Germline CDR1 MNHNS, CDR2 SASEGT. The length of the CDR3 is 19 residues. With 3 bases clipped from V and 3 bases from J, the junction kept 11 bases outside the gene matches.

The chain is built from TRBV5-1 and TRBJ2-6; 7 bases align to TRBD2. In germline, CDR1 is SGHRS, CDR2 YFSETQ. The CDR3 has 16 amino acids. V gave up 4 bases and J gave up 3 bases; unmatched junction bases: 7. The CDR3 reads CASSHTAGYGANVLTF. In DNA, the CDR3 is TGCGCCAGCAGCCACACAGCGGGGTATGGGGCCAACGTCCTGACTTTC.

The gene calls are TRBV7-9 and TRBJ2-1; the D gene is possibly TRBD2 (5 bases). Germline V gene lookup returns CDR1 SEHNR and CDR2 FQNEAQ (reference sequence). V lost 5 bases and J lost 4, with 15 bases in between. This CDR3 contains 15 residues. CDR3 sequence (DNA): TGTGCCAGCAGCAAGAAGGGAGCCGTTTACAATGAGCAGTTCTTC. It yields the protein CASSKKGAVYNEQFF.